Listed here are 23 T cell receptor beta chains from one sample, sequenced in a study of T cell changes during pregnancy in multiple sclerosis. TCRdb's table, derived via immunoSEQ multiplex PCR, lists solely in-frame clones and lacks some. The sample consists of around 75,000 clones, more than 70% of them appearing once. The sample consisted of peripheral blood, taken in the first trimester of pregnancy. Receptors were obtained from a female donor in good health, enrolled as a control in a pregnancy study.

The chain employs TRBV4-3 and TRBJ2-3, with 7 nucleotides matching TRBD2. The CDR3 has 15 amino acids. J was trimmed by 5 bases and V by 2 bases; bases with no gene match: 7. The V gene's germline CDR1 is LGHNA and CDR2 YSLEER. The CDR3 spells CASSQSGLVVDTQYF. For the CDR3, the DNA is TGCGCCAGCAGCCAATCCGGACTAGTCGTAGATACGCAGTATTTT.

This chain connects TRBV6-4 to TRBJ2-3, with 9 positions matching TRBD2. J lost 6 bases, V lost 0 bases, and 4 bases had no gene match. Per germline, CDR1 MRHNA and CDR2 SNTAGT. The length of the CDR3 is 15 residues. The CDR3 is CASSDSASGADTQYF. CDR3 DNA: TGTGCCAGCAGTGACTCTGCTAGCGGGGCGGATACGCAGTATTTT.

The chain couples TRBV11-2 to TRBJ2-7; a weak D match, TRBD1 (5 bases). CDR1 is SGHAT and CDR2 is FQNNGV in the germline V gene. Trimming left V 3 bases short and J 2 bases short, with 11 bases between. The CDR3 is made up of 14 amino acids. CDR3 region: CASSFERGTYEQYF. CDR3 nucleotides: TGTGCCAGCAGCTTCGAAAGGGGAACCTACGAGCAGTACTTC.

The chain is built from TRBV7-8 and TRBJ2-5; tentatively, D is TRBD1 (6 bases). This CDR3 has 17 amino acids. The V gene lost 1 base and the J gene lost 5 bases, with 20 bases spanning the gap. Germline V gene data show CDR1 as SGHVS and CDR2 as FQNEAQ. CDR3 bases: TGTGCCAGCAGCTTAGTCCCAGACAGGATGGTCGGGGAGACCCAGTACTTC. This sequence encodes CASSLVPDRMVGETQYF.

The V call is TRBV6-5, the J call TRBJ1-1; a weak D match, TRBD1 (6 bases). Trimming removed 2 bases at V and 6 bases at J, with 16 bases between. CDR3 length: 15 residues. Germline values: CDR1 MNHEY, CDR2 SVGAGI. The CDR3 here is CASSYPPGALAEAFF. CDR3 coding DNA: TGTGCCAGCAGTTACCCGCCAGGGGCTTTGGCTGAAGCTTTCTTT.

This sequence joins TRBV5-1 and TRBJ2-3; 10 bases map to TRBD2. V was pared by 8 bases and J by 3 bases, with 6 bases of the junction left unmatched. Germline V gene lookup returns CDR1 SGHRS and CDR2 YFSETQ. CDR3 length: 14 residues. Here the CDR3 reads CASRTSGLTDTQYF. For the CDR3, the DNA is TGCGCCAGTAGGACTAGCGGATTAACAGATACGCAGTATTTT.

The chain links TRBV9 to TRBJ1-4; D perhaps matches TRBD1 (6 bases). The germline V and J ends were trimmed by 3 bases and 3 bases, with 12 bases remaining between them. Germline V lookup: CDR1 SGDLS, CDR2 YYNGEE. The CDR3 runs 15 residues. As DNA, the CDR3 is TGTGCCAGCAGCGAGTCCAGGGGCCCTAATGAAAAACTGTTTTTT. Its protein product is CASSESRGPNEKLFF.

This clone was seen a single time. The rearrangement uses TRBV5-1 and TRBJ2-1, with a possible D match to TRBD1 (7 bases). With 0 bases removed from V and 9 bases from J, the gap between germline ends came to 16 bases. Germline CDR1 is SGHRS and CDR2 is YFSETQ. This CDR3 region has 15 residues. The CDR3, as DNA: TGCGCCAGCAGCTTGGTAGCCGGAGGGGGCGGTGAGCAGTTCTTC. It translates to CASSLVAGGGGEQFF. Full variable domain (remainder filled in from reference TRBV5-1 and TRBJ2-1): KAGVTQTPRYLIKTRGQQVTLSCSPISGHRSVSWYQQTPGQGLQFLFEYFSETQRNKGNFPGRFSGRQFSNSRSEMNVSTLELGDSALYLCASSLVAGGGGEQFFGPGTRLTVL.

The rearrangement joins TRBV18 to TRBJ1-3; 7 bases are a match to TRBD1. The germline V gene encodes CDR1 KGHSH and CDR2 LQKENI. Germline trimming cut 5 bases from V and 0 bases from J; bases unmatched to any gene: 7. CDR3 length equals 16 residues. The CDR3 DNA sequence: TGTGCCAGCTCAACGACAGGGACGAACTCTGGAAACACCATATATTTT. Its translation is CASSTTGTNSGNTIYF. Full variable domain (missing parts from reference TRBV18 and TRBJ1-3): NAGVMQNPRHLVRRRGQEARLRCSPMKGHSHVYWYRQLPEEGLKFMVYLQKENIIDESGMPKERFSAEFPKEGPSILRIQQVVRGDSAAYFCASSTTGTNSGNTIYFGEGSWLTVV.

The chain uses TRBV7-2 and TRBJ2-2; TRBD1 aligns across 10 bases. J was trimmed by 5 bases and V by 1 base; bases with no gene match: 4. The CDR3 has 16 amino acids. CDR1 and CDR2 from the germline V gene are SGHTA and FQGNSA. CDR3 bases: TGTGCCAGCAGCTTAGGTGACAGGGGGCTAACCGGGGAGCTGTTTTTT. It translates to CASSLGDRGLTGELFF. The full variable domain, rest sourced from reference TRBV7-2 and TRBJ2-2, is GAGVSQSPSNKVTEKGKDVELRCDPISGHTALYWYRQSLGQGLEFLIYFQGNSAPDKSGLPSDRFSAERTGGSVSTLTIQRTQQEDSAVYLCASSLGDRGLTGELFFGEGSRLTVL.

As DNA, the CDR3 is TGTGCCAGCAGCCTAGGGACTCCGGGGGGACATACGCAGTATTTT. Translating it yields CASSLGTPGGHTQYF. The chain combines TRBV7-2 with TRBJ2-3, with TRBD2 matching over 7 bases. Losses at the gene ends were 5 bases for V and 7 bases for J; bases not matched to a gene: 12. CDR1 SGHTA and CDR2 FQGNSA come from the germline V gene. The CDR3 contains 15 residues.

The chain has TRBV11-3 and TRBJ2-3; 9 bases match TRBD1. Germline values: CDR1 SGHNT, CDR2 YENEEA. This CDR3 has 15 amino acids. The J segment lost 3 bases and the V segment lost 4 bases, leaving 5 bases of the junction unmatched. DNA for the CDR3: TGTGCCAGCAGCTCCCGGGACAGGGAAACAGATACGCAGTATTTT. This gives the protein CASSSRDRETDTQYF.

The V and J genes are TRBV29-1 and TRBJ1-1; tentatively, D is TRBD1 (5 bases). Germline loops: CDR1 SQVTM, CDR2 ANQGSEA. Trimming left V 7 bases short and J 1 base short, with 10 bases between. The CDR3 has 12 amino acids. The CDR3 nucleotides read TGCAGCGGTCGGGGGGAGAACACTGAAGCTTTCTTT. Protein product: CSGRGENTEAFF.

This clone was seen more than once but under ten times. This chain joins TRBV6-6 and TRBJ1-1; 7 nucleotides line up with TRBD1. Germline lookup yields CDR1 MNHNY and CDR2 SVGAGI (reference sequence). This CDR3 is built from 14 residues. Unmatched junction bases numbered 5, after V lost 6 bases and J lost 1 base. The CDR3 DNA reads TGTGCCAGCAGCAGGACAGGACAGAACACTGAAGCTTTCTTT. Protein sequence: CASSRTGQNTEAFF.

The chain uses TRBV5-6 and TRBJ2-2; no clear D gene. Germline CDR1 and CDR2: SGHDT and YYEEEE. This CDR3 region has 13 residues. V was trimmed by 2 bases and J by 6 bases, leaving 8 bases between them. The CDR3 nucleotides read TGTGCCAGCAGCTTTCTACCCCCCGGGGAGCTGTTTTTT. Its translation is CASSFLPPGELFF.

The chain combines TRBV5-1 with TRBJ2-1; no definite D call. The germline V and J ends were trimmed by 4 bases and 7 bases, with 18 bases remaining between them. Germline CDR1 SGHRS, CDR2 YFSETQ. The CDR3 sequence is 15 residues long. The CDR3 is CASSPGPTEFNEQFF. The DNA of the CDR3 is TGCGCCAGCAGCCCCGGTCCAACCGAGTTTAATGAGCAGTTCTTC.

V is TRBV6-5 and J is TRBJ1-1, with D maybe TRBD1 (5 bases). Germline CDR1 and CDR2: MNHEY and SVGAGI. The CDR3 loop spans 14 amino acids. V was shortened by 0 bases and J by 11 bases, with 16 bases between the two germline ends. CDR3 nucleotide sequence: TGTGCCAGCAGTTACTCGGGGGAAGTACGGGAGGCTTTCTTT. Translation gives CASSYSGEVREAFF.

The rearrangement links TRBV25-1 to TRBJ1-1; D possibly corresponds to TRBD1 (6 bases). Trimming took off 6 bases at V and 0 bases at J, with 14 bases between the two ends. The CDR3 totals 15 residues. Germline CDR1 is MGHDK and CDR2 is SYGVNS. CDR3: CASSRPGHMNTEAFF. CDR3 nucleotide sequence: TGTGCCAGCAGCCGTCCGGGACACATGAACACTGAAGCTTTCTTT.

The sample holds a few counts of this clone. This chain connects TRBV9 to TRBJ1-1; D ambiguous. The germline V and J ends were trimmed by 4 bases and 3 bases, with 13 bases remaining between them. Germline assignment: CDR1 SGDLS and CDR2 YYNGEE. The CDR3 runs 14 residues. The CDR3 DNA sequence: TGTGCCAGCAGCCAAATCGGAGGGTACACTGAAGCTTTCTTT. Translating gives CASSQIGGYTEAFF.

This chain links TRBV27 with TRBJ2-3; 7 nucleotides agree with TRBD2. The CDR3 extends over 14 amino acids. J lost 4 bases, V lost 4 bases, and 5 bases had no gene match. The V gene's germline CDR1 is MNHEY and CDR2 SMNVEV (reference sequence). The CDR3 spells CASSSTSVADTQYF. The CDR3 coding sequence is TGTGCCAGCAGTTCAACTAGCGTAGCAGATACGCAGTATTTT.

The chain recombines TRBV4-3 with TRBJ2-1, with TRBD2 identical over 9 bases. Germline V lookup: CDR1 LGHNA, CDR2 YSLEER. The CDR3 runs to 15 residues. Trimming cost V 1 base and J 4 bases; bases outside gene matches: 2. The CDR3 DNA is TGCGCCAGCAGCCAAGTAGCGGGAGTATACAATGAGCAGTTCTTC. Encoded protein: CASSQVAGVYNEQFF.

This chain uses TRBV28 with TRBJ1-3; D remains ambiguous. The length of the CDR3 is 16 residues. CDR1 is MDHEN, CDR2 SYDVKM, per germline. V lost 4 bases and J lost 0, with 13 bases in between. CDR3 in DNA: TGTGCCAGCAGTTCCCCCCGAGGTTTCTCTGGAAACACCATATATTTT. Protein: CASSSPRGFSGNTIYF.

This sequence joins TRBV6-1 and TRBJ2-3, with 7 bases that match TRBD2. J was trimmed by 2 bases and V by 8 bases; bases with no gene match: 7. CDR1 and CDR2 (germline): MNHNS, SASEGT. The CDR3 length is 14 residues. CDR3 nucleotide sequence: TGTGCCAGCGGGGAGGGCGATGCCACAGATACGCAGTATTTT. It codes for CASGEGDATDTQYF.